This T cell receptor beta chain was identified in a study of T cells after yellow fever vaccination. Study-wide points: Weaker, the secondary response peaked sooner, at day 5 versus 15.

Remarks on this clonotype: Its antigen is unidentified.

V lost 4 bases and J 7 bases, leaving 17 bases between the germline ends. Germline CDR1 is SGHRS and CDR2 is YFSETQ. The CDR3 spans 15 residues. The study made its TCR cDNA through 5'RACE template switching. That step introduced a universal primer site along with UMIs. One entry per CDR3 protein results from TCRdb running MiXCR on the 5' RACE reads. The table lists around 250,000 distinct CDR3 sequences, 6.9% of them singletons. The TCR comes from a man aged 30-40 years who received the YFV17D yellow fever vaccine. The chain joins TRBV5-1 to TRBJ1-4, with D possibly being TRBD1 (6 bases). Sequenced here: CD4+ T cells sorted from PBMCs, sampled 15 days after the yellow fever booster vaccination. The CDR3 coding sequence is TGCGCCAGCAGCCCGGACGGACAGTTGGGTGAAAAACTGTTTTTT. The encoded protein is CASSPDGQLGEKLFF.